These 32 T cell receptor beta chains were sequenced from one sample in a study of T cell clonotyping in hematopoietic cell transplantation. Method: immunoSEQ multiplex PCR; TCRdb's copy keeps in-frame clones and lacks some. Among some 26,000 clones listed, approximately 77% were seen once. Time point described: recipient sample about 28 days before transplant, after cytoreduction. The sequenced sample was peripheral blood mononuclear cells, obtained before stem cell transplant. The receptors derive from a man aged 40-55 years with acute myeloid leukemia. Some clones in this sample may be carry-over from other donors' samples.

This clone was seen a few times. The CDR3 coding sequence is TGTGCCAGCAGTTACGAAGATAGTTTCTATGGCTACACCTTC. Amino acids: CASSYEDSFYGYTF. J is TRBJ1-2 and V is TRBV6-5; no reliable D call. V was shortened by 2 bases and J by 4 bases, with 11 bases between the two germline ends. CDR1 and CDR2 from the germline V gene are MNHEY and SVGAGI. The CDR3 covers 14 residues.

This chain joins TRBV6-6 and TRBJ1-6; D not certain. The V end lost 0 bases, the J end lost 5 bases, and 8 bases lay between the germline ends. The germline gives CDR1 MNHNY, CDR2 SVGAGI (reference sequence). The CDR3 contains 15 residues. The CDR3 nucleotides are TGTGCCAGCAGTTACTCGAACGGCCATAATTCACCCCTCCACTTT. Encoded protein: CASSYSNGHNSPLHF.

J is TRBJ2-7 and V is TRBV7-2; 11 bases are shared with TRBD2. The germline V gene has CDR1 SGHTA and CDR2 FQGNSA. This CDR3 has 16 amino acids. Trimming took 3 bases from V and 5 from J; bases not matched to a gene: 9. DNA for the CDR3: TGTGCCAGCAGCTTGTCACTAGCGGGGGCTTCCCACGAGCAGTACTTC. Translating it yields CASSLSLAGASHEQYF.

V gene TRBV10-2 combines with J gene TRBJ1-2, with D possibly being TRBD1 (5 bases). The CDR3 consists of 13 residues. The V gene lost 6 bases and the J gene lost 0 bases, with 8 bases spanning the gap. Germline V gives CDR1 WSHSY, CDR2 SAAADI. This CDR3 is CASRQGSNYGYTF. The CDR3 bases are TGCGCCAGCAGGCAGGGATCTAACTATGGCTACACCTTC.

The V call is TRBV5-1, the J call TRBJ2-1, with D tentatively TRBD1 (5 bases). The germline V gene encodes CDR1 SGHRS and CDR2 YFSETQ. The germline V and J ends were trimmed by 1 base and 10 bases, with 9 bases remaining between them. CDR3 size: 12 residues. The CDR3 DNA reads TGCGCCAGCAGCTTGACGAACAGGGAGCAGTTCTTC. Its protein is CASSLTNREQFF.

This clone was seen more than once but under ten times. The chain links TRBV19 to TRBJ1-1, with 7 bases identical to TRBD1. CDR1 is LNHDA and CDR2 is SQIVND in the germline V gene (reference sequence). The V gene end was trimmed by 6 bases and the J gene end by 1 base; junction bases not matched to a gene: 5. The CDR3 loop spans 14 amino acids. This CDR3 is CASSRQGGNTEAFF. CDR3 coding DNA: TGTGCCAGTAGCCGACAGGGCGGGAACACTGAAGCTTTCTTT.

The chain has TRBV7-2 and TRBJ1-1, with 7 bases that match TRBD1. Germline V gene data show CDR1 as SGHTA and CDR2 as FQGNSA. With V trimmed by 1 base and J by 4 bases, 15 bases remained unmatched. This CDR3 is 18 amino acids long. CDR3 DNA sequence: TGTGCCAGCAGCTTAGGTGTCGGATGGAGGGGGCGGGGCACTGAAGCTTTCTTT. This gives the protein CASSLGVGWRGRGTEAFF.

The chain combines TRBV6-5 with TRBJ1-2; TRBD1 agrees at 7 bases. CDR1 and CDR2 from the germline V gene are MNHEY and SVGAGI. The CDR3 loop spans 13 amino acids. V gave up 6 bases and J gave up 4 bases; unmatched junction bases: 5. The CDR3 sequence is CASRDRVGYGYTF. CDR3 coding DNA: TGTGCCAGCAGAGACAGGGTCGGCTATGGCTACACCTTC.

This sequence joins TRBV5-1 and TRBJ2-1; 7 nucleotides line up with TRBD2. With V trimmed by 1 base and J by 3 bases, 4 bases remained unmatched. This CDR3 has 15 residues. From germline, CDR1 is SGHRS and CDR2 YFSETQ. The CDR3 region has the DNA TGCGCCAGCAGCTTGCCCGGGACTAACTACAATGAGCAGTTCTTC. It specifies CASSLPGTNYNEQFF. Filled out from reference TRBV5-1 and TRBJ2-1, the complete variable domain reads KAGVTQTPRYLIKTRGQQVTLSCSPISGHRSVSWYQQTPGQGLQFLFEYFSETQRNKGNFPGRFSGRQFSNSRSEMNVSTLELGDSALYLCASSLPGTNYNEQFFGPGTRLTVL.

This clone is a singleton in its sample. This sequence joins TRBV29-1 and TRBJ2-1; D is unclear. The germline V gene has CDR1 SQVTM and CDR2 ANQGSEA. The CDR3 is 13 residues long. The V end was cut by 5 bases, the J end by 9 bases, with 17 bases between. The CDR3 region is CSVWTAGFGEQFF. Written as DNA, the CDR3 is TGCAGCGTTTGGACGGCAGGTTTCGGTGAGCAGTTCTTC.

The V and J genes are TRBV6-5 and TRBJ1-1; D call uncertain. Germline V gene sequence: CDR1 MNHEY, CDR2 SVGAGI. V was trimmed by 2 bases and J by 5 bases, leaving 9 bases between them. CDR3 length equals 13 residues. CDR3 sequence: CASSYRAGTEAFF. The CDR3 region has the DNA TGTGCCAGCAGTTACAGGGCCGGGACTGAAGCTTTCTTT.

The chain is built from TRBV7-2 and TRBJ1-6; the D gene is possibly TRBD1 (5 bases). Germline values: CDR1 SGHTA, CDR2 FQGNSA. Between the trimmed V and J ends, which lost 1 base and 10 bases, there was a span of 11 bases. This CDR3 has 14 amino acids. CDR3 in amino acids: CASSLGGAWSPLHF. The CDR3 coding sequence is TGTGCCAGCAGCTTAGGCGGGGCTTGGTCACCCCTCCACTTT.

This rearrangement joins TRBV25-1 to TRBJ2-7; no clear D gene. V lost 3 bases to trimming and J lost 3 bases, with 3 bases between them. Looked up from germline, CDR1 is MGHDK and CDR2 is SYGVNS. The CDR3 length is 11 residues. CDR3 loop: CASSENYEQYF. The CDR3 DNA follows: TGTGCCAGCAGTGAGAACTACGAGCAGTACTTC.

This sequence joins TRBV29-1 and TRBJ1-1; D remains unclear. Per germline, CDR1 SQVTM and CDR2 ANQGSEA. V was pared by 6 bases and J by 2 bases, with 4 bases between. The CDR3 contains 10 residues. CDR3 loop: CSVQNTEAFF. Written as DNA, the CDR3 is TGCAGCGTCCAAAACACTGAAGCTTTCTTT.

V usage is TRBV29-1 and J usage is TRBJ1-4, with no clear D. Trimming removed 7 bases at V and 6 bases at J, with 9 bases between. Germline-derived CDR1 and CDR2 are SQVTM and ANQGSEA. The CDR3 spans 11 residues. The CDR3 bases are TGCAGCGGGACCTTCTATGAAAAACTGTTTTTT. It is translated as CSGTFYEKLFF.

The CDR3 sequence: CASSRTGGNSYNEQFF. The CDR3 DNA sequence: TGCGCCAGCAGCAGGACAGGGGGCAACTCCTACAATGAGCAGTTCTTC. This chain connects TRBV5-1 to TRBJ2-1; 11 positions agree with TRBD1. V lost 4 bases, J lost 0 bases, and 3 bases stayed unmatched. The CDR3 is made up of 16 amino acids. Germline values: CDR1 SGHRS, CDR2 YFSETQ.

With respect to this clone: Compared with germline, one end of the junction differs, possibly owing to a read error. The rearrangement joins TRBV7-3 to TRBJ1-1; TRBD1 is a possible D gene (6 bases). The CDR3 totals 15 residues. Germline loops: CDR1 SGHTA, CDR2 FQGTGA. The CDR3 region has the DNA TGTGCCAGCAGCTTAATGTCGGGGGGGGACACTGAAGCTTCCTTT. This codes for CASSLMSGGDTEASF. The complete variable domain, with remaining parts taken from reference TRBV7-3 and TRBJ1-1, reads GAGVSQTPSNKVTEKGKYVELRCDPISGHTALYWYRQSLGQGPEFLIYFQGTGAADDSGLPNDRFFAVRPEGSVSTLKIQRTERGDSAVYLCASSLMSGGDTEASFGQGTRLTVV.

This sequence joins TRBV11-3 and TRBJ1-1; the D gene is possibly TRBD1 (5 bases). The V gene's germline CDR1 is SGHNT and CDR2 YENEEA. The V end was cut by 4 bases, the J end by 1 base, with 10 bases between. The CDR3 is 14 residues long. Here the CDR3 reads CASSWGGWNTEAFF. The CDR3 DNA reads as TGTGCCAGCAGCTGGGGGGGATGGAACACTGAAGCTTTCTTT.

This rearrangement joins TRBV6-6 to TRBJ2-5, with TRBD2 matching over 7 bases. The CDR3 extends over 15 amino acids. Per the germline V gene, CDR1 is MNHNY and CDR2 is SVGAGI (reference sequence). V trimming: 4 bases; J trimming: 2 bases; junction bases outside the gene matches: 7. The CDR3 nucleotides read TGTGCCAGCAGTTTGGGCGGGGGATTTCAAGAGACCCAGTACTTC. This encodes CASSLGGGFQETQYF.

This rearrangement joins TRBV11-1 to TRBJ2-7, with D perhaps matching TRBD2 (7 bases). The CDR3 loop spans 15 amino acids. The V and J ends lost 6 bases and 2 bases respectively, with 17 bases between them. Germline CDR1 reads SGHAT; CDR2 reads FQDESV (reference sequence). CDR3 DNA: TGTGCCAGCAGGAAAAGGGGGGGGAAACCCTACGAGCAGTACTTC. Translation gives CASRKRGGKPYEQYF.

The chain joins TRBV4-1 to TRBJ2-5; 7 nucleotides line up with TRBD1. Germline lookup yields CDR1 MGHRA and CDR2 YSYEKL. The CDR3 is 14 amino acids. J lost 6 bases, V lost 3 bases, and 7 bases had no gene match. In nucleotides, the CDR3 is TGCGCCAGCAGCCAGCCAACAGGGGAGAAGACCCAGTACTTC. Protein product: CASSQPTGEKTQYF.

V usage is TRBV6-5 and J usage is TRBJ1-2, with D maybe TRBD1 (5 bases). From germline, CDR1 is MNHEY and CDR2 SVGAGI. The V and J ends lost 2 bases and 5 bases respectively, with 12 bases between them. The CDR3 spans 14 residues. CDR3 in DNA: TGTGCCAGCAGTTACGGGACTGGACTTTATGGCTACACCTTC. The encoded protein is CASSYGTGLYGYTF.

In this sample, this clone turned up a few times. The chain couples TRBV30 to TRBJ1-6, with D perhaps matching TRBD1 (5 bases). The CDR3 runs 14 residues. Trimming shortened V by 0 bases and J by 7 bases, and 10 bases separated the two germline ends. CDR1 is GTSNPN and CDR2 is SVGIG in the germline V gene (reference sequence). CDR3 region: CAWSVGAGNSPLHF. The CDR3 nucleotides read TGTGCCTGGAGTGTAGGGGCCGGCAATTCACCCCTCCACTTT.

This clone was detected once. The genes are TRBV7-8 and TRBJ2-7; D is undetermined. Germline V gives CDR1 SGHVS, CDR2 FQNEAQ. This CDR3 region has 15 residues. Trimming took 3 bases from V and 3 from J, leaving 15 bases between them. The CDR3 sequence: CASSFELRKDYEQYF. The DNA for the CDR3 is TGTGCCAGCAGCTTTGAGTTACGGAAAGACTACGAGCAGTACTTC.

The chain combines TRBV11-2 with TRBJ2-1; no clear D. Germline V lookup: CDR1 SGHAT, CDR2 FQNNGV. There are 13 residues in the CDR3. V gave up 0 bases and J gave up 8 bases, with 8 bases separating them. The CDR3 DNA sequence: TGTGCCAGCAGCTTAGACCAGCTCCATGAGCAGTTCTTC. Its translation is CASSLDQLHEQFF.

CDR3 loop: CASSLTGLAGDTQYF. In DNA form, the CDR3 reads TGTGCCAGCAGCCTTACGGGACTAGCGGGAGATACGCAGTATTTT. The genes are TRBV5-6 and TRBJ2-3; TRBD2 agrees at 12 bases. The CDR3 is 15 residues long. Losses at the gene ends were 4 bases for V and 5 bases for J; bases not matched to a gene: 5. Germline CDR1 SGHDT, CDR2 YYEEEE.

The gene calls are TRBV5-1 and TRBJ1-2, with 8 bases matching TRBD1. The CDR3 runs to 15 residues. Germline V gene sequence: CDR1 SGHRS, CDR2 YFSETQ. Trimming at V came to 0 bases and at J to 1 base, leaving 2 bases not matched to a gene. The CDR3: CASSLAGQDNYGYTF. CDR3 sequence (DNA): TGCGCCAGCAGCTTGGCGGGACAGGATAACTATGGCTACACCTTC. Full variable domain (remainder filled in from reference TRBV5-1 and TRBJ1-2): KAGVTQTPRYLIKTRGQQVTLSCSPISGHRSVSWYQQTPGQGLQFLFEYFSETQRNKGNFPGRFSGRQFSNSRSEMNVSTLELGDSALYLCASSLAGQDNYGYTFGSGTRLTVV.

The rearrangement joins TRBV11-2 to TRBJ2-5; no clear D gene. CDR3 length: 13 amino acids. V gave up 0 bases and J gave up 1 base, with 3 bases separating them. CDR1 SGHAT and CDR2 FQNNGV come from the germline V gene. CDR3 amino acids: CASSLEFQETQYF. The DNA of the CDR3 is TGTGCCAGCAGCTTAGAATTCCAAGAGACCCAGTACTTC.

This rearrangement joins TRBV27 to TRBJ1-2; 7 bases are shared with TRBD1. The V and J ends lost 4 bases and 5 bases, in that order; junction bases with no gene match: 10. CDR1 is MNHEY, CDR2 SMNVEV, per germline (reference sequence). CDR3 length equals 15 residues. For the CDR3, the DNA is TGTGCCAGCAGTTCGCTCGACAGGGAACTTTATGGCTACACCTTC. Its protein is CASSSLDRELYGYTF.

This clone was counted only a few times. The J gene is TRBJ1-6, the V gene TRBV30; TRBD1 might be the D (5 bases). The germline CDR1 and CDR2 sequences are GTSNPN and SVGIG (reference sequence). V lost 8 bases and J 3 bases, leaving 17 bases between the germline ends. The CDR3 has 15 amino acids. The CDR3 loop reads CAEGSAGLYNSPLHF. As DNA, the CDR3 is TGTGCCGAGGGGAGCGCTGGCCTCTATAATTCACCCCTCCACTTT.

V and J are TRBV28 and TRBJ1-5, with D perhaps matching TRBD1 (6 bases). Germline V CDR1 and CDR2: MDHEN, SYDVKM. The CDR3 is 17 amino acids. Trimming removed 4 bases at V and 1 base at J, with 17 bases between. Here the CDR3 reads CASSSTSVGQSNQPQHF. The CDR3 DNA follows: TGTGCCAGCAGTTCAACCTCGGTAGGACAGAGCAATCAGCCCCAGCATTTT.

The gene calls are TRBV30 and TRBJ1-1; weak D call: TRBD1 (5 bases). V shed 3 bases and J shed 1 base, with 18 bases lying between them. The CDR3 length is 16 residues. Germline assignment: CDR1 GTSNPN and CDR2 SVGIG (reference sequence). Written as DNA, the CDR3 is TGTGCCTGGAGGTCAATCTCTCGACAGCCGAACACTGAAGCTTTCTTT. Translating gives CAWRSISRQPNTEAFF.